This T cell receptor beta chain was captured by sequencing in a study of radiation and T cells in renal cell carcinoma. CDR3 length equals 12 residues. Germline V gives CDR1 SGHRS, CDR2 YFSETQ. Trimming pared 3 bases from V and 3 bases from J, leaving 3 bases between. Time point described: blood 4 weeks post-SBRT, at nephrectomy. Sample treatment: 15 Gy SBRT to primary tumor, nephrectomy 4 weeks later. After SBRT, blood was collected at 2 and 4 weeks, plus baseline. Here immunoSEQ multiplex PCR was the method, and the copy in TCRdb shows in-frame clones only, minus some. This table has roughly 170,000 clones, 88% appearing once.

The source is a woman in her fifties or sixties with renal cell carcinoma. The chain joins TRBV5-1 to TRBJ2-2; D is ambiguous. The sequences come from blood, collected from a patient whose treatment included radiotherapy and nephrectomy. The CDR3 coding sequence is TGCGCCAGCAGCTGGGACACCGGGGAGCTGTTTTTT. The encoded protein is CASSWDTGELFF.